The clone carrying this TCR beta chain is labeled as medium-sized (0.01 to 0.1%). One junction end does not reproduce the germline sequence, and a read error may be involved. Germline assignment: CDR1 LGHNT and CDR2 FRNRAP. CDR3 length equals 12 residues. This sample is part of a study of somatic mutations in cytotoxic T cells in rheumatoid arthritis. Background on the study: Flow cytometric sorting isolated some V beta antibody-stained T-cell populations at nearly 100% purity, and among them were V beta1+ cells that underwent TCRB sequencing.

Sequencing was performed with immunoSEQ multiplex PCR; in TCRdb, only in-frame clones are kept and a portion is missing. The sample comprises some 2,000 clones, roughly four fifths of which are singletons, and 45% rests with the top ten. The specimen was CD8+ T cells sorted from blood. This sequence originates from a woman in her forties with rheumatoid arthritis. The gene calls are TRBV12-5 and TRBJ1-1, with TRBD1 matching over 8 bases. The CDR3 region is CASGLGTGFGIF. As DNA, the CDR3 is TGTGCTAGTGGTTTGGGGACAGGGTTTGGTATCTTT.